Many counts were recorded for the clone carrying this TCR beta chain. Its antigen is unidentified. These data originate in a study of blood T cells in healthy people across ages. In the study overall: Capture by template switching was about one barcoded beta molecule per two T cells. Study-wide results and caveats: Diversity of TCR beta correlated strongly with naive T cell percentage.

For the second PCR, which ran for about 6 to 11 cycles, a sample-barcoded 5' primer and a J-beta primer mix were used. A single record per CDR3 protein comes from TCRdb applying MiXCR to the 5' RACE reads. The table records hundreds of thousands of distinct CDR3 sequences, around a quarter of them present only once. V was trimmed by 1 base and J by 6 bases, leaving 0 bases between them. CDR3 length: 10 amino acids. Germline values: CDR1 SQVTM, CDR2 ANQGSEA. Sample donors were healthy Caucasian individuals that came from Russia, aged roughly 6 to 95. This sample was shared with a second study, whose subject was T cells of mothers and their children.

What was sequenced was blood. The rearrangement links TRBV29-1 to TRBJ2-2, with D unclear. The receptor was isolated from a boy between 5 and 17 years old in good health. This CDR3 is CSVEAGELFF. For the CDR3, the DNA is TGCAGCGTTGAAGCCGGGGAGCTGTTTTTT.